This T cell receptor beta chain was identified during a study of T-cell memory formation after mild COVID-19 (dated by TCRdb to about 2021). Some background on the complete study: TCR sequence clusters from the two donors were found to be largely donor specific. Longitudinal TCRalpha and TCRbeta repertoire sequencing tracked T-cell clones expanding and contracting after mild COVID-19 in two donors. The cohort was made up of two young adult volunteers, one female and one male, who were previously healthy.

Ficoll-Paque density gradient centrifugation was used to isolate PBMCs. This clonotype was observed at least ten times. What this receptor recognizes is not known. Base qualities were left out, and no much larger clone turns up one base away. The full study reports these points: Only a couple of mild cases were covered in the study, and larger cohorts including severe cases with pre-infection samples were considered necessary. From day 15 to 85, contracting clones showed balanced CD4/CD8 phenotypes, whereas a second wave of clones that expanded from day 15 to 37 leaned towards CD4+. Contracting CD4+ clones turned up mainly in the CM and EM memory subsets, whereas EMRA was where CD8+ clones were enriched. Whether the second-wave clones peaking on day 37 were SARS-CoV-2 specific was not confirmed. Some responding clones were detected in pre-infection memory, which suggested that pre-existing cross-reactive memory T cells had joined the SARS-CoV-2 response.

Reads for this sample came from an Illumina NovaSeq 6000. cDNA libraries for TCRalpha and TCRbeta were prepared by 5'RACE using constant-segment primers, with sample barcodes and unique molecular identifiers added. Trizol reagent was used to extract RNA from every sample. The libraries were amplified in two PCR steps, and the second step added a second sample barcode and Illumina TruSeq adapters. The libraries were sequenced on an Illumina NovaSeq using 2 x 150 bp paired-end reads. The paper's processing steps were these. With migec v1.2.7, reads were demultiplexed and then collapsed into UMI-guided consensus sequences. With mixcr v2.1.11, UMI consensuses were aligned to TRA and TRB V and J templates and assembled into clonotypes. Clonotypes were classified as expanded or contracted when called significant by both edgeR and NoisET, with noise models trained on biological replicates. For edgeR calls, the cutoffs were a false discovery rate-adjusted p below 0.01 and a log2 fold-change threshold of 1. PCA with hierarchical clustering of max-normalized trajectories of the 1000 most abundant clonotypes was used as exploratory dynamics analysis. Separately sequenced CD4+ and CD8+ repertoires were used to assign a CD4 or CD8 phenotype to each responding clone. The raw public reads went through TCRdb reprocessing: fastp at Q25, MiXCR clone calling, in-frame beta chains kept. All rows with the same CDR3 protein become a single entry with the most common DNA and genes. TCRdb assigned the V and J calls; the authors' analysis was not used. This sample is represented by around 440,000 distinct CDR3 sequences; 15% to 20% of them were singletons. About 12% of the sample is taken by the ten largest.

According to the germline V gene, CDR1 reads SGHTA and CDR2 reads FQGNSA. Germline trimming amounts to 0 bases on V and 9 bases on J, with 17 as the count of junction bases outside the gene matches. The CDR3 starts with the cysteine, ends with the phenylalanine, and has 19 residues. Only the CDR3 part of the read is kept: 57 bases, read in frame from the first base. The rearranged segments are TRBV7-2 and TRBJ2-1, and TRBD2 aligns with 10 junction nucleotides. This sequence was found in an adult woman who had mild COVID-19 (a few samples of this study predate the infection). The sample titles of this study are shuffled in the database, so cell type and time point are left out; the donor was told from shared clones. The specimen was PBMCs or a T cell subset sorted from them (not recorded which). The CDR3 in this case is CASSLAAPSLAGVLVEQFF. The sequence in DNA is TGTGCCAGCAGCTTAGCTGCCCCCTCCCTAGCGGGAGTATTGGTTGAGCAGTTCTTC.